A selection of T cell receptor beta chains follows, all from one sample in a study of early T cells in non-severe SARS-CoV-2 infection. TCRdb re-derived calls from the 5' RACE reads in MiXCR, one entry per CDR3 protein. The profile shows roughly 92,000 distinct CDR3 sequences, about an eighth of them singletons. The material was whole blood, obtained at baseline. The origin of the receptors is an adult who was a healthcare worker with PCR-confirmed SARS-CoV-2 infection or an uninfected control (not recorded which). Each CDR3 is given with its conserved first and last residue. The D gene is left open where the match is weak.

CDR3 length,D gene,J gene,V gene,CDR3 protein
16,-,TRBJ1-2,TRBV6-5,CASSSPLGGQNYGYTF
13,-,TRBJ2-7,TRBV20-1,CSASPGVSYEQYF
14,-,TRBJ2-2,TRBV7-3,CASSLIGEAGELFF
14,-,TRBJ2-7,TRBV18,CASSPPNSLYEQYF
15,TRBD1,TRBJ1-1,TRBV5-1,CASSLVGQGNTEAFF
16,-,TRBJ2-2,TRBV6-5,CASSRPRAGNTGELFF
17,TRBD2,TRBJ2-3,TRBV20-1,CSAGGPKGLAGVYTQYF
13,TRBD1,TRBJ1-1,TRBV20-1,CSARRDRVTEAFF
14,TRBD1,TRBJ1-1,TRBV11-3,CASSYGTGHTEAFF
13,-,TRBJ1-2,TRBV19,CAGGRQANYGYTF
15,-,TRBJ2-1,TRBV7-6,CASSYTPNGGREQFF
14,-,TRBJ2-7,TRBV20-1,CSASKVQAPYEQYF
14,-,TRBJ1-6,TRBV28,CASFNPGGGSPLHF
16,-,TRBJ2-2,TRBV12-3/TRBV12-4,CASMNLRVANTGELFF
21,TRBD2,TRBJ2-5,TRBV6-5,CASSYAIPGTSYPKGQETQYF
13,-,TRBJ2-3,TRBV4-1,CASSQEEPDTQYF
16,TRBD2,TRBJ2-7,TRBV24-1,CATSDPTGGRGYEQYF
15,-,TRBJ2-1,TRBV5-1,CASSLETGSKVKQFF
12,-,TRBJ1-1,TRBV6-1,CASTLVEAEAFF
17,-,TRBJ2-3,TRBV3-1,CASSLLGRYSSTDTQYF
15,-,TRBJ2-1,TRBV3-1,CASSQEGTSYNEQFF
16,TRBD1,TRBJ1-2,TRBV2,CASTWDRAPGGYGYTF
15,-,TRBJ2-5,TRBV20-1,CSARMAPGFGETQYF
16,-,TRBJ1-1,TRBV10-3,CAISESTLTVPREAFF
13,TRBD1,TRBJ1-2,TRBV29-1,CSAERGLGYGYTF
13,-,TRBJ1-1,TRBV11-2,CASSLAGSTEAYF
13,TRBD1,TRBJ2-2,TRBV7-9,CARGTAAGGELFF
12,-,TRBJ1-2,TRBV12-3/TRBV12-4,CASSLTRTGYTF
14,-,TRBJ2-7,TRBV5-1,CASSLGPVSYEQYF
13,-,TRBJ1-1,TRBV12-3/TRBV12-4,CASRLGEIVEAFF
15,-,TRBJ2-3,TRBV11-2,CASSPGLKSTDTQYF
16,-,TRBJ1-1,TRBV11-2,CASSLGRGVSVTEAFF
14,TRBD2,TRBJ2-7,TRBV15,CATSRRGSVYEQYF
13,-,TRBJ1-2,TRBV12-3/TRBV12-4,CASSLGGQYGYTF
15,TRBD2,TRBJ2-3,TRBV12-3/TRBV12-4,CASSSVGRDTDTQYF
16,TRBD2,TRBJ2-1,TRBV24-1,CATSAGTWGTSRYLFF
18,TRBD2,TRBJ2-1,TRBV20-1,CSARGELAGGSSYNEQFF